Each of the 15 T cell receptor beta chains below was sequenced from the same sample in a study of shared clonotypes between healthy human individuals. TCRdb's table, derived via immunoSEQ multiplex PCR, lists solely in-frame clones and lacks some. The sample shows about 2.4 million clones, 80% to 95% of them seen only once. Input material: naive CD4+ T cells from PBMCs. Stated subset: CD45RA+ positively selected. Receptors originate from a man aged 18 to 30 in good health. Some clones in this sample may be carry-over from other donors' samples.

The chain combines TRBV6-5 with TRBJ1-2; 10 nucleotides line up with TRBD1. The J segment lost 4 bases and the V segment lost 8 bases, leaving 7 bases of the junction unmatched. Germline assignment: CDR1 MNHEY and CDR2 SVGAGI. This CDR3 has 14 amino acids. The CDR3 reads CASGRQGAPYGYTF. In nucleotides, the CDR3 is TGTGCCAGCGGTAGACAGGGGGCACCCTATGGCTACACCTTC.

The gene calls are TRBV28 and TRBJ2-7; D assignment may be TRBD1 or TRBD2 (6 bases each). Germline CDR1 is MDHEN and CDR2 is SYDVKM. The CDR3 has 15 residues. V lost 5 bases and J lost 4, with 18 bases in between. CDR3 sequence reads: CASSPLRQGRYEQYF. CDR3 nucleotide sequence: TGTGCCAGCAGTCCCCTTAGGCAGGGGAGGTACGAGCAGTACTTC.

V is TRBV2 and J is TRBJ2-5, with 7 positions matching TRBD1. The closer fit of TRBJ2-7 to the DNA end suggests the J call may be wrong. The CDR3 extends over 14 amino acids. Germline-derived CDR1 and CDR2 are SNHLY and FYNNEI. For the CDR3, the DNA is TGTGCCAGCAGGCGACAGGGTCCAACCTACGAGCAGTACTTC. Its translation is CASRRQGPTYEQYF.

This clone was detected only once. J is TRBJ1-2 and V is TRBV18, with 9 nucleotides matching TRBD1. This CDR3 has 17 residues. V gave up 5 bases and J gave up 4 bases; unmatched junction bases: 14. The germline V gene encodes CDR1 KGHSH and CDR2 LQKENI. CDR3 bases: TGTGCCAGCTCATTACTACAGGGACAGGGTGATGTCTATGGCTACACCTTC. Translating gives CASSLLQGQGDVYGYTF.

This rearrangement joins TRBV29-1 to TRBJ2-7, with D possibly TRBD2 on 6 matching bases. V was cut by 4 bases and J by 6 bases, with 19 bases left in between. From germline, CDR1 is SQVTM and CDR2 ANQGSEA. This CDR3 spans 14 amino acids. The CDR3 here is CSVVGLREASEQYF. DNA for the CDR3: TGCAGCGTTGTGGGCTTGAGGGAGGCTAGCGAGCAGTACTTC.

The chain recombines TRBV6-5 with TRBJ2-7, with D unresolved. V shed 6 bases and J shed 5 bases, with 8 bases lying between them. This CDR3 is 11 amino acids long. In germline, CDR1 is MNHEY, CDR2 SVGAGI. The CDR3 is CASRLNNEQYF. DNA for the CDR3: TGTGCCAGCAGGTTGAACAACGAGCAGTACTTC.

DNA of the CDR3: TGTGCCAGCAGCTTAGAAACAGATACGCAGTATTTT. This encodes CASSLETDTQYF. This rearrangement joins TRBV11-1 to TRBJ2-3; D gene uncertain. The ends were cut back, 1 base at V and 3 bases at J, with 2 bases in the middle. Looked up from germline, CDR1 is SGHAT and CDR2 is FQDESV (reference sequence). CDR3 size: 12 residues.

This chain links TRBV6-1 with TRBJ1-5; D is undetermined. Germline lookup yields CDR1 MNHNS and CDR2 SASEGT. The CDR3 has 13 amino acids. V was cut by 8 bases and J by 0 bases, with 8 bases left in between. The CDR3: CASGRISNQPQHF. The CDR3 coding sequence is TGTGCCAGCGGACGGATTAGCAATCAGCCCCAGCATTTT.

V gene TRBV21-1 combines with J gene TRBJ2-1; TRBD2 was called by the table and not checked on the DNA. TRBV21-1 is described as a pseudogene. The CDR3 loop spans 15 amino acids. CDR3 in amino acids: CASSMSGRAYNEQFF. The CDR3 DNA reads as TGTGCCAGCAGCATGAGCGGGAGGGCGTACAATGAGCAGTTCTTC.

The chain joins TRBV7-6 to TRBJ2-1, with TRBD2 matching 7 bases. The germline gives CDR1 SGHVS, CDR2 FNYEAQ. Trimming removed 1 base from V and 8 bases from J; junction bases left unmatched: 8. The CDR3 covers 15 residues. This CDR3 reads CASSLVGLGRDEQFF. CDR3 nucleotide sequence: TGTGCCAGCAGCTTAGTTGGACTAGGAAGGGATGAGCAGTTCTTC.

J is TRBJ2-3 and V is TRBV5-1, with TRBD2 matching over 13 bases. CDR1 SGHRS and CDR2 YFSETQ come from the germline V gene. The CDR3 consists of 18 residues. Losses at the gene ends were 4 bases for V and 0 bases for J; bases not matched to a gene: 8. CDR3 amino acids: CASSRSGTSGTSTDTQYF. The CDR3, as DNA: TGCGCCAGCAGCCGTTCCGGGACTAGCGGGACTAGCACAGATACGCAGTATTTT.

The rearrangement links TRBV18 to TRBJ1-1, with no clear D. Germline V gives CDR1 KGHSH, CDR2 LQKENI. V dropped 1 base and J dropped 6 bases, with 9 bases sitting between them. The CDR3 loop spans 13 amino acids. Written as DNA, the CDR3 is TGTGCCAGCTCACCACAGGCCGAATCTGAAGCTTTCTTT. Encoded protein: CASSPQAESEAFF.

The J gene is TRBJ1-6, the V gene TRBV28, with TRBD1 matching 7 bases. From germline, CDR1 is MDHEN and CDR2 SYDVKM. J gave up 5 bases and V 6 bases, and 7 bases lay outside the gene matches. The CDR3 covers 15 residues. CDR3 region: CASRWDSKNNSPLHF. DNA for the CDR3: TGTGCCAGCAGATGGGACAGTAAAAATAATTCACCCCTCCACTTT.

J is TRBJ2-7 and V is TRBV2; TRBD2 aligns across 12 bases. CDR1 is SNHLY, CDR2 FYNNEI, per germline. The CDR3 spans 16 residues. With 8 bases clipped from V and 4 bases from J, the junction kept 12 bases outside the gene matches. CDR3 in amino acids: CASGSRASGRGYEQYF. Here the CDR3 DNA reads TGTGCCAGCGGTTCTCGGGCTAGCGGGAGGGGATACGAGCAGTACTTC.

This chain links TRBV11-3 with TRBJ2-5, with D perhaps assigned TRBD1 or TRBD2 (5 bases each). CDR1 SGHNT and CDR2 YENEEA come from the germline V gene. Trimming cost V 0 bases and J 5 bases, with 7 bases left between them. The CDR3 spans 13 residues. CDR3 DNA sequence: TGTGCCAGCAGCTTAGAATGGGGGGAGACCCAGTACTTC. This translates into CASSLEWGETQYF.